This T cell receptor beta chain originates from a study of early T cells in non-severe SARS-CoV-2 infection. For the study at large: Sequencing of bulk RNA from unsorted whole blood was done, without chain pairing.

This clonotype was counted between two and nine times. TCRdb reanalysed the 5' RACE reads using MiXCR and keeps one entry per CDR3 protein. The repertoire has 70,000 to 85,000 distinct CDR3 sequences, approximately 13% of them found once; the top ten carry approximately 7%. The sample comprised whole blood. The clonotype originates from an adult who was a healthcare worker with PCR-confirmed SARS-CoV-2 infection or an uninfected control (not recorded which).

The CDR3 spells CSAREGGDTEAFF. CDR3 DNA sequence: TGCAGTGCTAGAGAGGGGGGAGACACTGAAGCTTTCTTT. The chain combines TRBV20-1 with TRBJ1-1, with D perhaps matching TRBD1 (5 bases). The CDR3 loop spans 13 amino acids. The germline V gene encodes CDR1 DFQATT and CDR2 SNEGSKA (reference sequence). V dropped 0 bases and J dropped 3 bases, with 8 bases sitting between them.